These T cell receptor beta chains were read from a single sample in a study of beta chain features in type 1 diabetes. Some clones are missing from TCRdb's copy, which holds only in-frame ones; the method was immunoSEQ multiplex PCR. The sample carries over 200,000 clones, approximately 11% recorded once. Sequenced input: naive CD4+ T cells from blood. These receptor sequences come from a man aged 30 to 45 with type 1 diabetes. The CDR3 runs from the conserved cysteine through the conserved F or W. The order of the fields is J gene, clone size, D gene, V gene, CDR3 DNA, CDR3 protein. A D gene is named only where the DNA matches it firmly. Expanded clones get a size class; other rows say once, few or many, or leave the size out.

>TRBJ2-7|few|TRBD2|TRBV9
TGTGCCAGCAGCGCGCGGGGGGACCACTCCTACGAGCAGTACTTC
CASSARGDHSYEQYF
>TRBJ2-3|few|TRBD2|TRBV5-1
TGCGCCAGCAGCTTGGCGGGGGGGGCGGCAGATACGCAGTATTTT
CASSLAGGAADTQYF
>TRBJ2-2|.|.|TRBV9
TGTGCCAGCAGCGTAGGGAGGCGGAGCGGGGAGCTGTTTTTT
CASSVGRRSGELFF
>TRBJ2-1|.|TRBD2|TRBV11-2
TGTGCCAGCAGCGGATGGCTAGCGGGGGGGTCGGATGAGCAGTTCTTC
CASSGWLAGGSDEQFF
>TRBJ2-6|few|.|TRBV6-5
TGTGCCTGTCAAGGACAGAAGTCTGGGGCCAACGTCCTGACTTTC
CACQGQKSGANVLTF
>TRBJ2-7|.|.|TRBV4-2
TGTGCCAGCAGCCAGGAAATCAGGAGGGCAGCCTCCTACGAGCAGTACTTC
CASSQEIRRAASYEQYF
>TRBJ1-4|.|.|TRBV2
TGTGCCAATAAAGCCGGTTATTATGAAAAACTGTTTTTT
CANKAGYYEKLFF
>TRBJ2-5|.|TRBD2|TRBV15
TGTGCCACCAGCAGGCGGGGGGCCCAAGAGACCCAGTACTTC
CATSRRGAQETQYF
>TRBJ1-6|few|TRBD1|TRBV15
TGTGCCACCAGCAGTCGGGACAGGGTGAATTCACCCCTCCACTTT
CATSSRDRVNSPLHF
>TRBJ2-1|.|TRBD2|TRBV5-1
TGCGCCAGCAGCTTGGAACTAGCGGGGACCCAGTTCTTC
CASSLELAGTQFF
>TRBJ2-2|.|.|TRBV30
TGTGCCTCCTCCCGGAGTGGCGGGGAGCTGTTTTTT
CASSRSGGELFF
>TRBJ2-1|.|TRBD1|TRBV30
TGTGCCTGGACCGGGACAGGGGCCTACAATGAGCAGTTCTTC
CAWTGTGAYNEQFF
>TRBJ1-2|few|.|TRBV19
TGTGCCAGTAGTATCACCAGGGGTATTCGTGGCTACACCTTC
CASSITRGIRGYTF
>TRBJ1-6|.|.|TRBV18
TGTGCCAGCTCGTCAGGGCCCGGAAATTCACCCCTCCACTTT
CASSSGPGNSPLHF
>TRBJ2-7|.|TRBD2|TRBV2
TGTGCCAGCAGTGAAGGTAGCGGGGGATACGAGCAGTACTTC
CASSEGSGGYEQYF
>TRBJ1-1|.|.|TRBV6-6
TGTGCCAGCAGTTGGGGCCGGGGGGCCACTGAAGCTTTCTTT
CASSWGRGATEAFF
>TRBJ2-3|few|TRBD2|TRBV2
TGTGCCAGCAGTGAGTCGGCTAGCGGAGGAGATACGCAGTATTTT
CASSESASGGDTQYF
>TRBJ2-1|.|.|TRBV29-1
TGCAGTGTTATTAAGGAGGGGGCCTCCTACAATGAGCAGTTCTTC
CSVIKEGASYNEQFF
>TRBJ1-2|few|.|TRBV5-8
TGTGCCAGCAGACTGGAGGGTGGAAGCTATGGCTACACCTTC
CASRLEGGSYGYTF
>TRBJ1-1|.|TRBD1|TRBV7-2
TGTGCCAGCAGCTCCCAGGGGGCAAGAGCTTTCTTT
CASSSQGARAFF
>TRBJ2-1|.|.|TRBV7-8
TGTGCCAGCACCGTAAGGTTTATCGGGGTCGACAATGAGCAGTTCTTC
CASTVRFIGVDNEQFF
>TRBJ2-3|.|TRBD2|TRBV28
TGTGCCAGCAGTTATCTAGCGGGGGGTGGAGATACGCAGTATTTT
CASSYLAGGGDTQYF